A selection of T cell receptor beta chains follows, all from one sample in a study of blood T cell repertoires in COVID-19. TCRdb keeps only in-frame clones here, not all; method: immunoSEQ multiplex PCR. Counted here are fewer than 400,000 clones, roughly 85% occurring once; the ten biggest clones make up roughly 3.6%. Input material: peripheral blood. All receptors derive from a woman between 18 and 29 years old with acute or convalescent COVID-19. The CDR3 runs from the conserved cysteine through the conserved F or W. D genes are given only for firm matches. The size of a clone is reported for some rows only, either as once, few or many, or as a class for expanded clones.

TGTGCCAGTAGTATAGAAAGCTTCTACGAGCAGTACTTC	CASSIESFYEQYF	TRBJ2-7	NA	NA	TRBV19
TGTGCCAGTAGTATGGGCTTCTACGAGCAGTACTTC	CASSMGFYEQYF	TRBJ2-7	NA	NA	TRBV19
TGTGCCGCCTCGACTAGCGGCACAGATACGCAGTATTTT	CAASTSGTDTQYF	TRBJ2-3	TRBD2	NA	TRBV24-1
TGTGCCAGCAGCCAGACAGGGGGATCCTACGAGCAGTACTTC	CASSQTGGSYEQYF	TRBJ2-7	TRBD1	NA	TRBV7-3
TGTGCCAGCAGCCCCAGGGGGCCTGGCACAGATACGCAGTATTTT	CASSPRGPGTDTQYF	TRBJ2-3	TRBD1	NA	TRBV4-2
TGCGCCAGCATGGGCACCAGCAGGGGGCGGTACAATGAGCAGTTCTTC	CASMGTSRGRYNEQFF	TRBJ2-1	TRBD1	NA	TRBV10-2
TGTGCCAGCAGTGAAGCGGGGGGGCGGGACACCATATATTTT	CASSEAGGRDTIYF	TRBJ1-3	NA	NA	TRBV2
TGTGCCTGGGGGGGAGGGCCCAACGCGGCCTACGAGCAGTACTTC	CAWGGGPNAAYEQYF	TRBJ2-7	TRBD2	NA	TRBV30
TGTGCCAGCAGTTTTAGCAGTAGCACCGGGGAGCTGTTTTTT	CASSFSSSTGELFF	TRBJ2-2	NA	NA	TRBV27
TGTGCCAGCAGGCGGACAGCTGAGAACACTGAAGCTTTCTTT	CASRRTAENTEAFF	TRBJ1-1	NA	NA	TRBV3-1/TRBV3-2
TGTGCCAGCAGTTCCTCACACAGGGATGAGCAGTTCTTC	CASSSSHRDEQFF	TRBJ2-1	NA	NA	TRBV12-3/TRBV12-4
TGTGCCAGCTCACCGGGAGACGGCAATCAGCCCCAGCATTTT	CASSPGDGNQPQHF	TRBJ1-5	NA	few	TRBV18
TGTGCCAGCAGGACCGGGACAGGATATTACGAGCAGTACTTC	CASRTGTGYYEQYF	TRBJ2-7	TRBD1	NA	TRBV2
TGTGCCAGCAGCCAAGACAGGGACACTGAAGCTTTCTTT	CASSQDRDTEAFF	TRBJ1-1	NA	NA	TRBV3-1/TRBV3-2
TGTGCCAGCAGTGGGATTTTTTTTACGGGGGGGTATACTGAAGCTTTCTTT	CASSGIFFTGGYTEAFF	TRBJ1-1	NA	NA	TRBV5-6
TGTGCCAGCTCACCACAGTCCGGGGCTGGAAACACCATATATTTT	CASSPQSGAGNTIYF	TRBJ1-3	NA	NA	TRBV18
TGCGCCAGCAGCTCCTATTCAGGGCAAAAAATCGAGCAGTACTTC	CASSSYSGQKIEQYF	TRBJ2-7	NA	NA	TRBV5-1
TGTGCCAGCAGTGTAAACAATCAGCCCCAGCATTTT	CASSVNNQPQHF	TRBJ1-5	NA	NA	TRBV12-3/TRBV12-4
TGCAGCGCCATACAGGGTGAGACTGAAGCTTTCTTT	CSAIQGETEAFF	TRBJ1-1	NA	NA	TRBV29-1
TGTGCCAGCTCACGGGACAGGAACTCCTACAATGAGCAGTTCTTC	CASSRDRNSYNEQFF	TRBJ2-1	TRBD1	once	TRBV18
TGTGCCAGCAAGCAGGGGGCCGGGGTGGATACGCAGTATTTT	CASKQGAGVDTQYF	TRBJ2-3	TRBD1	NA	TRBV2
TGTGCCAGCAGTTACTCGCGCGGGAGTCCGGCAGATACGCAGTATTTT	CASSYSRGSPADTQYF	TRBJ2-3	TRBD2	NA	TRBV6-5
TGTGCCAGCAGTCACGATGGGCGCGGCAATCAGCCCCAGCATTTT	CASSHDGRGNQPQHF	TRBJ1-5	NA	NA	TRBV28
TGTGCCAGCAGCCCAATATCGCAGGGGAGCGATACGCAGTATTTT	CASSPISQGSDTQYF	TRBJ2-3	NA	NA	TRBV14
TGTGCCAGCAGTCTGGGACAGAATTCACCCCTCCACTTT	CASSLGQNSPLHF	TRBJ1-6	TRBD1	NA	TRBV28
TGTGCCAGCAGCGTAGTGACGGGAGGAGGTTCCGGGGAGCTGTTTTTT	CASSVVTGGGSGELFF	TRBJ2-2	TRBD2	NA	TRBV9
TGTGCCAGTAGTTCTAGCGGGAGGCGGTCCTACGAGCAGTACTTC	CASSSSGRRSYEQYF	TRBJ2-7	TRBD2	NA	TRBV19
TGCGCCAGCAGCTCTGCGGAGACCGGGACAGGGTGGGAAAATGAAGCTTTCTTT	CASSSAETGTGWENEAFF	TRBJ1-1	TRBD1	once	TRBV5-1
TGTGCCAGCCGGGACAGGGGAACAGGAAACACCATATATTTT	CASRDRGTGNTIYF	TRBJ1-3	TRBD1	NA	TRBV5-4
TGTGCCTGGAATGAGGGGGTTTCCAGGTATGGCTACACCTTC	CAWNEGVSRYGYTF	TRBJ1-2	NA	NA	TRBV30
TGTGCCAGCAGCCCCTTGTGGACGGGACAGGAGCAGTACTTC	CASSPLWTGQEQYF	TRBJ2-7	TRBD1	once	TRBV27
TGTGCCTGGAGTGTACCCGGGGGACGGCTAGCTAACTATGGCTACACCTTC	CAWSVPGGRLANYGYTF	TRBJ1-2	NA	NA	TRBV30
TGTGCCAGCAGCTTAGGCCAGGGGTTCTACGAGCAGTACTTC	CASSLGQGFYEQYF	TRBJ2-7	NA	NA	TRBV7-9
TGTGCCAGCAGTCCAGAACAGGGTAGCAATCAGCCCCAGCATTTT	CASSPEQGSNQPQHF	TRBJ1-5	NA	once	TRBV6-6
TGCGCCAGCAGCCTCCTAACTGGGGGGGCGCCCCCCCCGCAGTATTTT	CASSLLTGGAPPPQYF	TRBJ2-3	NA	NA	TRBV4-1
TGCGCCAGCTCCTGGGGCCGGACAGCAACTAATGAAAAACTGTTTTTT	CASSWGRTATNEKLFF	TRBJ1-4	NA	NA	TRBV5-1
TGTGCCAGCAGTGTCTCTCAGCCCCAGCATTTT	CASSVSQPQHF	TRBJ1-5	NA	few	TRBV2
TGTGCCAGTAGTATGGTCCGCAGGGCGTCGAGAAAATCACCCCTCCACTTT	CASSMVRRASRKSPLHF	TRBJ1-6	NA	NA	TRBV19
TGCGCCAGCAGCTTCGGAGCGGGATCCACAGATACGCAGTATTTT	CASSFGAGSTDTQYF	TRBJ2-3	TRBD2	NA	TRBV5-1
TGTGCCAGCAGCGGCAGGGGGACCACTGAAGCTTTCTTT	CASSGRGTTEAFF	TRBJ1-1	TRBD1	NA	TRBV2
TGTGCCAGCAGCTTACAGGGGAAACACGAGCAGTACTTC	CASSLQGKHEQYF	TRBJ2-7	TRBD1	many	TRBV5-4
TGTGCCAGCAGCTTGTTGCAGATGAACACTGAAGCTTTCTTT	CASSLLQMNTEAFF	TRBJ1-1	NA	NA	TRBV5-4
TGCGCCAGCAGTGAGTTTACAGGGGGCGAAAAACTGTTTTTT	CASSEFTGGEKLFF	TRBJ1-4	TRBD1	NA	TRBV10-1
TGTGCCAGCTCACCGGATCCCGGGAGGGTCTACGAGCAGTACTTC	CASSPDPGRVYEQYF	TRBJ2-7	TRBD2	NA	TRBV18
TGCACCGTCTACGCTGGAGTTGGGTACGAGCAGTACTTC	CTVYAGVGYEQYF	TRBJ2-7	NA	NA	TRBV1
TGTGCCAGCAGCGCCGGGGGGAAAACTGAAGCTTTCTTT	CASSAGGKTEAFF	TRBJ1-1	NA	few	TRBV2
TGTGCCAGCAGAATTGCCTTGGGGCGGGGGGAGACCCAGTACTTC	CASRIALGRGETQYF	TRBJ2-5	TRBD2	NA	TRBV6-5
TGTGCCACCAGCCGAGGGGGAGGCCTACAGGGGAACAGTGAGCAGTTCTTC	CATSRGGGLQGNSEQFF	TRBJ2-1	NA	once	TRBV15
TGTGCCAGCCAACACAGGGGGCTTGGCGGCTACACCTTC	CASQHRGLGGYTF	TRBJ1-2	TRBD1	NA	TRBV12-3/TRBV12-4
TGTGCCAGCAGCTTAAACGCGGACAGTTCGGCTTTCTTT	CASSLNADSSAFF	TRBJ1-1	NA	NA	TRBV7-2
TGCGCCAGCAGCCAAGTAGGCGGCTTTCAGCCCCAGCATTTT	CASSQVGGFQPQHF	TRBJ1-5	NA	NA	TRBV4-1
TGTGCCAGCAGTGAGCAGGGAACAGATACGCAGTATTTT	CASSEQGTDTQYF	TRBJ2-3	NA	NA	TRBV2
TGTGCCAGCAGCCGCTCGGGGGACGGAAGAACAAATGAGCAGTTCTTC	CASSRSGDGRTNEQFF	TRBJ2-1	NA	few	TRBV9
TGCGCCAGCAGCCCCCCCCTCTTCAGGGGGCCCCCCTACGAGCAGTACTTC	CASSPPLFRGPPYEQYF	TRBJ2-7	TRBD1	NA	TRBV4-1